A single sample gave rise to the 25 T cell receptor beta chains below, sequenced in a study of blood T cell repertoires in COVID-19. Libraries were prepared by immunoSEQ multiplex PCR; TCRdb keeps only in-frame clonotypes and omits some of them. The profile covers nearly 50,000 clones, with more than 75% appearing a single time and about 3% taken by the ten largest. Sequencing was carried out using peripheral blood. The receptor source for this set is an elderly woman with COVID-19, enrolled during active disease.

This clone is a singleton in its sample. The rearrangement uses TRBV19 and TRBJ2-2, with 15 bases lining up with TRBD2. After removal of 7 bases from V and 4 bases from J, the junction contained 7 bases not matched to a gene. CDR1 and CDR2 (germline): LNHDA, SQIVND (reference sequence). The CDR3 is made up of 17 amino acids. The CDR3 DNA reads TGTGCCAGTACCCGGATGGGACTAGCGGGAGGCACCGGGGAGCTGTTTTTT. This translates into CASTRMGLAGGTGELFF.

CDR3 protein: CASSRDSSNQPQHF. For the CDR3, the DNA is TGTGCCAGCAGCCGGGACAGCTCAAATCAGCCCCAGCATTTT. The chain is built from TRBV6-5 and TRBJ1-5, with 7 bases fitting TRBD1. Germline V gives CDR1 MNHEY, CDR2 SVGAGI. CDR3 size: 14 residues. V shed 6 bases and J 4 bases; nucleotides not matched to a gene: 6.

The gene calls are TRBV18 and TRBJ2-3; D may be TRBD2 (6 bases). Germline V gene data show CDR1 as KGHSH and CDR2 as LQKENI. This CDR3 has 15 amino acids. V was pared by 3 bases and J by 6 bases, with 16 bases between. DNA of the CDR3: TGTGCCAGCTCACCCACGGGCGGGGCGATGGATACGCAGTATTTT. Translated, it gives CASSPTGGAMDTQYF.

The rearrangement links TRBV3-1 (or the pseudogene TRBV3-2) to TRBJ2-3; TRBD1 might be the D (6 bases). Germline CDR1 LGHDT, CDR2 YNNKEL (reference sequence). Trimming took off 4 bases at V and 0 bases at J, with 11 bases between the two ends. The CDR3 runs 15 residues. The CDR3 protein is CASSLRGGSTDTQYF. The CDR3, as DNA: TGTGCCAGCAGCCTTAGAGGGGGTAGCACAGATACGCAGTATTTT.

The CDR3 nucleotides are TGTGCCAGCAGCACCCGGGACTCGCGATTAGATGAGCAGTTCTTC. Translated: CASSTRDSRLDEQFF. V and J are TRBV11-3 and TRBJ2-1; possible D gene TRBD2, 6 bases. Trimming took off 5 bases at V and 8 bases at J, with 19 bases between the two ends. The CDR3 covers 15 residues. Germline CDR1 reads SGHNT; CDR2 reads YENEEA.

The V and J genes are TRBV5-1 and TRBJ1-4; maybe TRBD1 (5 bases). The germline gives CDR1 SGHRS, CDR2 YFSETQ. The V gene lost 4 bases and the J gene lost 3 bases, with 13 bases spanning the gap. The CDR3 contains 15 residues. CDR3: CASSPRRGANEKLFF. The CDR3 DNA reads TGCGCCAGCAGCCCGCGAAGGGGTGCTAATGAAAAACTGTTTTTT.

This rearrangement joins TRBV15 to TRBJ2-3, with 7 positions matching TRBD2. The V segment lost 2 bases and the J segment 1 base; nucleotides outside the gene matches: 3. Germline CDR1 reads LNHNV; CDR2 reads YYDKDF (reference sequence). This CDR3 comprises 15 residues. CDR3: CATSRRTSGTDTQYF. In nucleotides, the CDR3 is TGTGCCACCAGCAGAAGGACTAGTGGCACAGATACGCAGTATTTT.

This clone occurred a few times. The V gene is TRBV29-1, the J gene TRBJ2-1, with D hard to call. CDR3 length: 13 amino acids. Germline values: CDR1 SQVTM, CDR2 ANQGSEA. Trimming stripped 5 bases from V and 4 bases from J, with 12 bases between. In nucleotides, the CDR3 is TGCAGCGTTACGGCAGGCGCTTACAATGAGCAGTTCTTC. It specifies CSVTAGAYNEQFF.

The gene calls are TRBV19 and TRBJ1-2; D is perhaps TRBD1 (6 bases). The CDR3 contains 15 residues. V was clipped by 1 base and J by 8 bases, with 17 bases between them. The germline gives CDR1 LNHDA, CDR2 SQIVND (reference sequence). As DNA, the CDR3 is TGTGCCAGTAGTATAGCCGGCCGGCCAGGGGAAGGCTACACCTTC. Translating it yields CASSIAGRPGEGYTF.

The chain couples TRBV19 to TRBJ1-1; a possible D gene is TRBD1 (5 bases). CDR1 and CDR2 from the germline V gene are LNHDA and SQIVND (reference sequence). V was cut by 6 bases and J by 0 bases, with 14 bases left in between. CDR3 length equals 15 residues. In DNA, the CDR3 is TGTGCCAGTAGCGTGACAGATATTATGAACACTGAAGCTTTCTTT. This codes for CASSVTDIMNTEAFF.

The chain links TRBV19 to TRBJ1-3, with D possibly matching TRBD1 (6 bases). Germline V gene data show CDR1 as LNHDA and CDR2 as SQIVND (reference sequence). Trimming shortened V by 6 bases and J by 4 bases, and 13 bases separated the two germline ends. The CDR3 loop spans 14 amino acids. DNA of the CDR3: TGTGCCAGTAGGCCGGACAGTGGGGGAAACACCATATATTTT. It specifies CASRPDSGGNTIYF.

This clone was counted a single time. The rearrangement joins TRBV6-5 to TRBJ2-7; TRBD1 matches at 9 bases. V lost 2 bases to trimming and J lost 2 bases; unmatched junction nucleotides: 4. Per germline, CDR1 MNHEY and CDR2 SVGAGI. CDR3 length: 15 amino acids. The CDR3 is CASSYQTGGAYEQYF. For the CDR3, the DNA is TGTGCCAGCAGTTACCAGACAGGGGGGGCCTACGAGCAGTACTTC.

CDR3 protein: CASSTRTGSSNEQYF. CDR3 DNA: TGTGCCAGCAGCACCCGGACAGGGAGTTCAAACGAGCAGTACTTC. The chain recombines TRBV4-2 with TRBJ2-7; 8 bases fit TRBD1. The CDR3 contains 15 residues. The V and J ends lost 5 bases and 5 bases, in that order; junction bases with no gene match: 11. Germline-derived CDR1 and CDR2 are LGHNA and YNFKEQ.

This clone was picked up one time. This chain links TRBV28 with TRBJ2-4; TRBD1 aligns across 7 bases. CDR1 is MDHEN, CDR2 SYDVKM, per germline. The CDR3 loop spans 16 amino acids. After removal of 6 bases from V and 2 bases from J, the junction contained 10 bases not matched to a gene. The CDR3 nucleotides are TGTGCCAGCAGGACGACAGGGTACGCGACCAAAAACATTCAGTACTTC. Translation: CASRTTGYATKNIQYF.

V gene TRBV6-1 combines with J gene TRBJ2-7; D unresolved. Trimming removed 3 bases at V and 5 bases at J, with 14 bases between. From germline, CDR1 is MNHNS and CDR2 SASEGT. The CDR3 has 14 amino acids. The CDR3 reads CASSETPGLDEQYF. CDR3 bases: TGTGCCAGCAGTGAGACTCCCGGTCTGGACGAGCAGTACTTC.

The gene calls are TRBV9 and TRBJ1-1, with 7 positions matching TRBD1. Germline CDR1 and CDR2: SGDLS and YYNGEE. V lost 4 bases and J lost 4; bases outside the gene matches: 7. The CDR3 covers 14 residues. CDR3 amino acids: CASSSPDRRTEAFF. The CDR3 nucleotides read TGTGCCAGCAGCTCCCCGGACAGGCGCACTGAAGCTTTCTTT.

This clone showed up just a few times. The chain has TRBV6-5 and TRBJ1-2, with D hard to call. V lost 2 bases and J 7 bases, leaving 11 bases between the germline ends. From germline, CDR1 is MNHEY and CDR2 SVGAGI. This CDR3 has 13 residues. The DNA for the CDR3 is TGTGCCAGCAGTTACCGGGCAGGACTTGGCTACACCTTC. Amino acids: CASSYRAGLGYTF.

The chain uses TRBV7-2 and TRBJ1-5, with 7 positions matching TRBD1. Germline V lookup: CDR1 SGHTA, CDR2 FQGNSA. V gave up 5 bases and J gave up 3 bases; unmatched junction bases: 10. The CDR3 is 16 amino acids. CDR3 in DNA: TGTGCCAGCAGCCCGCGGAGACAGGGCCTCAATCAGCCCCAGCATTTT. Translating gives CASSPRRQGLNQPQHF.

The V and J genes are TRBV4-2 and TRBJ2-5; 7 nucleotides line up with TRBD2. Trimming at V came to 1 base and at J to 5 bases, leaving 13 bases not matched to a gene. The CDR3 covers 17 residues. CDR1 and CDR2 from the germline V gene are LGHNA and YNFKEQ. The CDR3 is CASSQGVAERAGETQYF. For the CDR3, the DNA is TGTGCCAGCAGCCAAGGGGTAGCGGAGCGAGCGGGGGAGACCCAGTACTTC.

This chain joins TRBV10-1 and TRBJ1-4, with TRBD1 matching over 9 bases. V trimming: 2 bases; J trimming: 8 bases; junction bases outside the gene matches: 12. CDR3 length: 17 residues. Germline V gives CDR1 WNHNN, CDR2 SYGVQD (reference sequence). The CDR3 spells CASSERLYRGLGEKLFF. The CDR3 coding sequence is TGCGCCAGCAGTGAGAGACTCTACAGGGGGCTAGGGGAAAAACTGTTTTTT.

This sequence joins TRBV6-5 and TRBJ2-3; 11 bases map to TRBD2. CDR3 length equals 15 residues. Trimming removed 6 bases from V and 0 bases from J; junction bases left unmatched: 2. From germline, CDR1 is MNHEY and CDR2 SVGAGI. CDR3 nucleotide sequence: TGTGCCAGCAGCCGGACTAGCGGGAGCACAGATACGCAGTATTTT. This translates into CASSRTSGSTDTQYF.

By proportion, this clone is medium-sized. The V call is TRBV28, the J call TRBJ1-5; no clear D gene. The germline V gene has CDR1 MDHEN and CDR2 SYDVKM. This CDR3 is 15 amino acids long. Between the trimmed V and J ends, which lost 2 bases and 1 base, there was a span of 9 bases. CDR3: CASSLRHTSNQPQHF. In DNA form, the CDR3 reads TGTGCCAGCAGTTTAAGACACACGAGCAATCAGCCCCAGCATTTT.

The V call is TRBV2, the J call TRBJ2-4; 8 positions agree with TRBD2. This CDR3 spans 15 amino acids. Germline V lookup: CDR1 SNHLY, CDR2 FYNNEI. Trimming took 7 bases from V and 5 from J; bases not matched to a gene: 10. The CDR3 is CASNIRLAGENIQYF. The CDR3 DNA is TGTGCCAGCAATATTCGGCTAGCGGGCGAAAACATTCAGTACTTC.

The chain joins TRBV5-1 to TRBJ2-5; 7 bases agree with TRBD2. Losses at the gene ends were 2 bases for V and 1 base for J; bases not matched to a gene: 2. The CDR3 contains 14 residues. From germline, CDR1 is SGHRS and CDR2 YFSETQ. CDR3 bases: TGCGCCAGCAGCTTATTAGCGGGCCAAGAGACCCAGTACTTC. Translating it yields CASSLLAGQETQYF.

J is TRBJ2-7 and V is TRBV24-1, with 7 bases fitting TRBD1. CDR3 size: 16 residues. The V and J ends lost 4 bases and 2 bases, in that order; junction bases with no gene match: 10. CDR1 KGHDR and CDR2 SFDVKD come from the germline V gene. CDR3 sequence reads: CATSDPRQGRAYEQYF. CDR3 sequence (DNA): TGTGCCACCAGTGACCCCAGACAGGGTCGAGCCTACGAGCAGTACTTC.